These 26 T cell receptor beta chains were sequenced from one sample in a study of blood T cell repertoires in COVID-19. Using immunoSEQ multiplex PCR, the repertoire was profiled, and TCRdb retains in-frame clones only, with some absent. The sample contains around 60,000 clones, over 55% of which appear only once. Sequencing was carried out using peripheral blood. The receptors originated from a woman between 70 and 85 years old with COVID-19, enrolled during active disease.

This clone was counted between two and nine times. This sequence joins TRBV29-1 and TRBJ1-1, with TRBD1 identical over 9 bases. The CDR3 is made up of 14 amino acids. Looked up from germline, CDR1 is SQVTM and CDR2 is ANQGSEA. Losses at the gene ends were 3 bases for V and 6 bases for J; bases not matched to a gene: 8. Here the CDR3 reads CSVDRGTGTAEAFF. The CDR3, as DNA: TGCAGCGTTGATCGTGGGACAGGGACGGCTGAAGCTTTCTTT.

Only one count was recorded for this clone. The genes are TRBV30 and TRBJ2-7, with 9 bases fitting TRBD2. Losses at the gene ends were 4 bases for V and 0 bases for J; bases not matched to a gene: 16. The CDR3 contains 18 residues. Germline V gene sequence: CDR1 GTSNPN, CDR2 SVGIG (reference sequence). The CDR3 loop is CAWTSVVAGEGDSYEQYV. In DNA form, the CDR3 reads TGTGCCTGGACTTCGGTCGTAGCGGGAGAGGGGGACTCCTACGAGCAGTACGTC.

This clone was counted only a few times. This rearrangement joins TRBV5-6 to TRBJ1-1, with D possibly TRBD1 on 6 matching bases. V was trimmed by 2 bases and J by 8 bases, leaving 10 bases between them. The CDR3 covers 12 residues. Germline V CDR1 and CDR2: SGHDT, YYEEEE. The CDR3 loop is CASSFSGTEAFF. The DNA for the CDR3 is TGTGCCAGCAGCTTCTCCGGGACAGAAGCTTTCTTT. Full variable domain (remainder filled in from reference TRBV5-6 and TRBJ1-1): DAGVTQSPTHLIKTRGQQVTLRCSPKSGHDTVSWYQQALGQGPQFIFQYYEEEERQRGNFPDRFSGHQFPNYSSELNVNALLLGDSALYLCASSFSGTEAFFGQGTRLTVV.

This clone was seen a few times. Written as DNA, the CDR3 is TGTGCCAGCAGCCAAGGGACAGTGATCAATTCACCCCTCCACTTT. It codes for CASSQGTVINSPLHF. The V call is TRBV4-2, the J call TRBJ1-6; tentative D call: TRBD1 (6 bases). CDR3 length: 15 amino acids. With 1 base removed from V and 7 bases from J, the gap between germline ends came to 11 bases. The germline V gene has CDR1 LGHNA and CDR2 YNFKEQ.

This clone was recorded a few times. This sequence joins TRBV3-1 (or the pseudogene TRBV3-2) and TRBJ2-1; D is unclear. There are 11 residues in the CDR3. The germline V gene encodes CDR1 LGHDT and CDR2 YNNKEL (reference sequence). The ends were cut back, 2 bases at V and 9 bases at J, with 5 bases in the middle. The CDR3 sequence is CASSQTGEQFF. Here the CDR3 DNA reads TGTGCCAGCAGCCAAACCGGTGAGCAGTTCTTC.

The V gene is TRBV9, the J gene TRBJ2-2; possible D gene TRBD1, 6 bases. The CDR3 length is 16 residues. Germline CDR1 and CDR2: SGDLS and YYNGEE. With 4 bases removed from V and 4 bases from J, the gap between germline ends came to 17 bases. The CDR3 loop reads CASSPEVGAVTGELFF. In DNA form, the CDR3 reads TGTGCCAGCAGCCCAGAGGTGGGGGCGGTCACCGGGGAGCTGTTTTTT.

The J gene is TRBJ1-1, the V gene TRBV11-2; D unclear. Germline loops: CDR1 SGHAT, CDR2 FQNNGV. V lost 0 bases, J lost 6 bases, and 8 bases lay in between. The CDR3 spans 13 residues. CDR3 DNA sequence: TGTGCCAGCAGCTTAGAAGTCCGGGCTGAAGCTTTCTTT. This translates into CASSLEVRAEAFF.

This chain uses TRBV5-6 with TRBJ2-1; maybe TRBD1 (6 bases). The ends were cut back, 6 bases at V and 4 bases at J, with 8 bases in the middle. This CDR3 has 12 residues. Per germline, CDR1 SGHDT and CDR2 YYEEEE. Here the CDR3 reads CASKQGYNEQFF. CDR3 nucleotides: TGTGCCAGCAAACAGGGTTACAATGAGCAGTTCTTC.

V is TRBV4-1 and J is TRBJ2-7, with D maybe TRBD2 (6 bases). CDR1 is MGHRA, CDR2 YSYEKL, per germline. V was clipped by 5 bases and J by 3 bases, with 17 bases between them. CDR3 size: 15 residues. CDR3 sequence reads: CASSGEEGFSYEQYF. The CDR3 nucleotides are TGCGCCAGCAGCGGGGAGGAGGGGTTCAGCTACGAGCAGTACTTC.

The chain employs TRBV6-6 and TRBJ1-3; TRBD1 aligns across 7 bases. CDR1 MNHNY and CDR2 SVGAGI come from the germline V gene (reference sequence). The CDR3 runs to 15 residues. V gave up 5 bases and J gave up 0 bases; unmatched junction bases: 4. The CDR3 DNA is TGTGCCAGCAGTGGGGGGACAGACTCTGGAAACACCATATATTTT. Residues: CASSGGTDSGNTIYF.

The CDR3 loop reads CASGQMGETQYF. The CDR3 DNA is TGTGCCAGCGGGCAGATGGGAGAGACCCAGTACTTC. V usage is TRBV12-3 or TRBV12-4 and J usage is TRBJ2-5; D is ambiguous. The CDR3 is made up of 12 amino acids. The germline V and J ends were trimmed by 8 bases and 4 bases, with 11 bases remaining between them.

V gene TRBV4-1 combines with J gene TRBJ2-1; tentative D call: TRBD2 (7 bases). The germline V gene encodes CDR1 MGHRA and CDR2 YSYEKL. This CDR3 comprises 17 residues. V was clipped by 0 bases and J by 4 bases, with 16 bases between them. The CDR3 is CASSQEGGASRYNEQFF. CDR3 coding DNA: TGCGCCAGCAGCCAAGAGGGGGGGGCTAGCCGATACAATGAGCAGTTCTTC.

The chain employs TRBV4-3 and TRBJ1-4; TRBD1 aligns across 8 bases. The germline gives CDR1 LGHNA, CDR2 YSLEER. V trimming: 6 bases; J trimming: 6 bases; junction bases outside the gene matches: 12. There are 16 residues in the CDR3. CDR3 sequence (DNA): TGCGCCAGCAGTCGAGGGATCGGGACAGGAGATGAAAAACTGTTTTTT. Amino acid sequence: CASSRGIGTGDEKLFF.

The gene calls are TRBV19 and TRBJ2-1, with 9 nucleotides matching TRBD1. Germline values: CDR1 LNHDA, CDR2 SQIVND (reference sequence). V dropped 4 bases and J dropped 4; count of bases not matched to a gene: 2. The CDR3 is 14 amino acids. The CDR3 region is CASSTGQGYNEQFF. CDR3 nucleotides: TGTGCCAGTAGTACGGGACAGGGATACAATGAGCAGTTCTTC.

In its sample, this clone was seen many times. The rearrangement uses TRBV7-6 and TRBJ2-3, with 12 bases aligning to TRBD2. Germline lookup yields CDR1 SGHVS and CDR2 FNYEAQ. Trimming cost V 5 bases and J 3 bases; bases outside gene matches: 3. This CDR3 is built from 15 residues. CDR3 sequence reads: CASSPLAGGTDTQYF. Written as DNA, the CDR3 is TGTGCCAGCAGCCCACTAGCGGGAGGAACAGATACGCAGTATTTT. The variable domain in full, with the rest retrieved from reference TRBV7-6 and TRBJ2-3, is GAGVSQSPRYKVTKRGQDVALRCDPISGHVSLYWYRQALGQGPEFLTYFNYEAQQDKSGLPNDRFSAERPEGSISTLTIQRTEQRDSAMYRCASSPLAGGTDTQYFGPGTRLTVL.

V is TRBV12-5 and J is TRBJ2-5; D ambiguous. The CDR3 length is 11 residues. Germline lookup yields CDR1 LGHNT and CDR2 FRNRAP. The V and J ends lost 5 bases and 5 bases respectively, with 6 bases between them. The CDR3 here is CASGHEETQYF. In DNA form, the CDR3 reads TGTGCTAGTGGTCACGAGGAGACCCAGTACTTC.

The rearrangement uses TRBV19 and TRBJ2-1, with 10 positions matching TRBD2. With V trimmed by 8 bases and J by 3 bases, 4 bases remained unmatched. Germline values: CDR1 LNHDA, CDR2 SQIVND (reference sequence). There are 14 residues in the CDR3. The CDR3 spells CASGSGRIYNEQFF. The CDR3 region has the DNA TGTGCCAGTGGTAGCGGGAGGATCTACAATGAGCAGTTCTTC.

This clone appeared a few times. The CDR3 is CASSMEGLGPDTQYF. The CDR3 region has the DNA TGTGCCAGTAGTATGGAGGGACTAGGTCCAGATACGCAGTATTTT. The chain is built from TRBV19 and TRBJ2-3; 8 bases are shared with TRBD2. V was pared by 3 bases and J by 4 bases, with 6 bases of the junction left unmatched. Germline CDR1 is LNHDA and CDR2 is SQIVND (reference sequence). The CDR3 extends over 15 amino acids.

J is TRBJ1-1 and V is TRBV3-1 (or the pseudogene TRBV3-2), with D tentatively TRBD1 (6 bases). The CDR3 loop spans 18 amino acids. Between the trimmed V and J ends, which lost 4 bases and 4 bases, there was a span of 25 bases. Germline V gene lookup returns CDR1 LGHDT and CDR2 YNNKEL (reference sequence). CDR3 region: CASSPRSLSGGASTEAFF. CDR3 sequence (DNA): TGTGCCAGCAGCCCCCGGTCTCTCAGCGGGGGGGCAAGCACTGAAGCTTTCTTT.

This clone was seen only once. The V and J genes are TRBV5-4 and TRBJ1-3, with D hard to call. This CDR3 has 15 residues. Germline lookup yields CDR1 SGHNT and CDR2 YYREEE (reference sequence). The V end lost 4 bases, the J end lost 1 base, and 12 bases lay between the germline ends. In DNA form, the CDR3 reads TGTGCCAGCAGCCTACCCACGCCTTCTGGAAACACCATATATTTT. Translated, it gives CASSLPTPSGNTIYF.

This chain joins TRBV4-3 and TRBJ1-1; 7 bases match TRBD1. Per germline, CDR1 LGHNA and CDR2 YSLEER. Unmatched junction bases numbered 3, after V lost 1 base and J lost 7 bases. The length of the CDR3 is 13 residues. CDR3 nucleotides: TGCGCCAGCAGCCAAGGGAGGGACAGTGAAGCTTTCTTT. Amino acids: CASSQGRDSEAFF.

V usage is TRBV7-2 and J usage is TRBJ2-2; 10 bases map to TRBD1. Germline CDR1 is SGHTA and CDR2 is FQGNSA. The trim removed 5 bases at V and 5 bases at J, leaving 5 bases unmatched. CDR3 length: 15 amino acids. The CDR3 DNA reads TGTGCCAGCAGCCGGGGACAGGGGATAACCGGGGAGCTGTTTTTT. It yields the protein CASSRGQGITGELFF.

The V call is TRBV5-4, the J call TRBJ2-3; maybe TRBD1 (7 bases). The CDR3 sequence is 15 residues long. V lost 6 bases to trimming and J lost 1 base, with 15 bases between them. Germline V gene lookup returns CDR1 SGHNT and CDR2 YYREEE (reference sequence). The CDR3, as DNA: TGTGCCAGCAACGACCGGAGGGGGCGCACAGATACGCAGTATTTT. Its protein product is CASNDRRGRTDTQYF.

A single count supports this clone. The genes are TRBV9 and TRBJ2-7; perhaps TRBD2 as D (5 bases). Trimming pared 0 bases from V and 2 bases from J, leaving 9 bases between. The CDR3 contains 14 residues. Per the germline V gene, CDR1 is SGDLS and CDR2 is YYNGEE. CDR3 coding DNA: TGTGCCAGCAGCGTAGACGGGGTAGCCTACGAGCAGTACTTC. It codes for CASSVDGVAYEQYF.

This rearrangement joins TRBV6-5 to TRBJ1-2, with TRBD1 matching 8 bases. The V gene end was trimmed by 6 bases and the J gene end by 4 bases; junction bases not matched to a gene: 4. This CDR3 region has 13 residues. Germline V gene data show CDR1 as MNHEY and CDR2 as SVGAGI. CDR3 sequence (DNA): TGTGCCAGCAGCACAGGGGGTATCTATGGCTACACCTTC. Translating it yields CASSTGGIYGYTF.

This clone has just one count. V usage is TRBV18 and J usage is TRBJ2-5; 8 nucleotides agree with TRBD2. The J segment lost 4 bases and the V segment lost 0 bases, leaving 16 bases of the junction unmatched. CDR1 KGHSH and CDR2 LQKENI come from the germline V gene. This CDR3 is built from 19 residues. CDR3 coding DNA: TGTGCCAGCTCACCACCGAGGACTAGCAGCCGCCTTAGAGGAGAGACCCAGTACTTC. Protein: CASSPPRTSSRLRGETQYF.